This T cell receptor beta chain was documented in a study of OX40 agonist ivuxolimab in advanced cancers. The overall study: An agonistic human IgG2 monoclonal antibody against OX40 (CD134) was given. Patients undergoing dose escalation presented with hepatocellular carcinoma, melanoma, renal cell or head and neck cancer. Of mixed ages from roughly 23 to 80 and averaging approximately 60 years, the group was about 80% male. Overall study results and limits: More expanded clones were found, on average, in CD8+ than in CD4+ T cells.

V dropped 4 bases and J dropped 6 bases, with 19 bases sitting between them. This CDR3 spans 15 amino acids. Germline loops: CDR1 SGHRS, CDR2 YFSETQ. Produced via immunoSEQ multiplex PCR; TCRdb's table is partial and in-frame only. The sample contains 50,000 to 65,000 clones, approximately 80% of which appear only once. Concerning this clone itself: Its target is unknown.

The chain employs TRBV5-1 and TRBJ2-5, with unresolved D. This receptor was obtained from an adult with an advanced solid tumor such as melanoma, head and neck, liver or kidney cancer. The sequenced sample was CD4+ or CD8+ T cells sorted from blood, obtained in a trial of the OX40 agonist ivuxolimab. CDR3 coding DNA: TGCGCCAGCAGCCCGAGCTTGACAACAATGCAGACCCAGTACTTC. Its protein product is CASSPSLTTMQTQYF. Looking up the rest from reference TRBV5-1 and TRBJ2-5 gives the full variable domain: KAGVTQTPRYLIKTRGQQVTLSCSPISGHRSVSWYQQTPGQGLQFLFEYFSETQRNKGNFPGRFSGRQFSNSRSEMNVSTLELGDSALYLCASSPSLTTMQTQYFGPGTRLLVL.